This T cell receptor (beta chain) was found in a study of neurological immune-mediated disorders. Regarding the study as a whole: Expansion of TCR clones was greatest in HTLV-1-associated myelopathy and smallest in multiple sclerosis, where it fell below that of healthy controls.

This CDR3 is built from 14 residues. Germline V gene data show CDR1 as SGHDT and CDR2 as YYEEEE. The J segment lost 16 bases and the V segment lost 5 bases, leaving 9 bases of the junction unmatched. As for the cDNA, it was generated by 5'RACE with 10-nucleotide random UMIs. TCRdb redid the calling of the 5' RACE reads with MiXCR, one entry per CDR3 protein. The data contain tens of thousands of distinct CDR3 sequences, about 9.3% of them singletons. Ten or more counts support this clonotype. The antigen is not known. The receptor was isolated from a young woman with HTLV-1-associated myelopathy (HAM/TSP). Sequencing input: PBMCs. This rearrangement joins TRBV5-6 to TRBJ2-1; the match to TRBD2 covers 16 bases. As DNA, the CDR3 is TGTGCCAGCAGAGAGGGACTAGCGGGGGGGCTTGACTTCTTC. Translating gives CASREGLAGGLDFF.